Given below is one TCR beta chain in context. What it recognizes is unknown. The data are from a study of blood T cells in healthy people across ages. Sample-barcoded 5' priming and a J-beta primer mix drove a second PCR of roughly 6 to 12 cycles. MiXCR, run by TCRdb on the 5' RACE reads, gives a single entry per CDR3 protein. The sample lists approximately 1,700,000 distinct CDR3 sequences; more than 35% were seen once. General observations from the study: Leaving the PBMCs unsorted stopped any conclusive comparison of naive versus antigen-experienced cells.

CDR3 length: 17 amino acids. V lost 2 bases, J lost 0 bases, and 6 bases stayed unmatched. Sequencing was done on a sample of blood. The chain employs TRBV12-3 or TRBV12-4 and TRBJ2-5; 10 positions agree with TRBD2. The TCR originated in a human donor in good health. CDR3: CASSLHPSGGYQETQYF. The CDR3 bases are TGTGCCAGCAGTTTACATCCTAGCGGGGGTTACCAAGAGACCCAGTACTTC.